The rows below give T cell receptor beta chains drawn from one sample of a study of shared clonotypes between healthy human individuals. Sequencing used immunoSEQ multiplex PCR; TCRdb keeps in-frame clones, though not all of them. This sample has 2 million to 2.5 million clones, with 85% to 95% found just once. Sequencing was carried out using naive CD4+ T cells from PBMCs. These receptors all come from a man aged 18 to 35 in good health. Some clones in this sample may be carry-over from other donors' samples. Each CDR3 is given with its conserved first and last residue. The D gene is left open where the match is weak. Where a row states a size, it is once, few, many or the class of an expanded clone; other rows omit it.

d_gene: NA
abundance: NA
j_gene: TRBJ2-4
v_gene: TRBV6-1
CDR3aa: CASSKSGVSLDIQYF
CDR3nt: TGTGCCAGCAGTAAGTCCGGGGTCTCTTTAGACATTCAGTACTTC

d_gene: NA
abundance: NA
j_gene: TRBJ1-5
v_gene: TRBV5-5
CDR3aa: CASSLQVISNQPQHF
CDR3nt: TGTGCCAGCAGCTTACAGGTCATAAGCAATCAGCCCCAGCATTTT

d_gene: TRBD1
abundance: once
j_gene: TRBJ1-1
v_gene: TRBV7-8
CDR3aa: CASSFDRGNTEAFF
CDR3nt: TGTGCCAGCAGCTTCGACAGGGGGAACACTGAAGCTTTCTTT

d_gene: NA
abundance: NA
j_gene: TRBJ1-1
v_gene: TRBV28
CDR3aa: CASLRGGGNTEAFF
CDR3nt: TGTGCCAGCCTCCGCGGCGGGGGGAACACTGAAGCTTTCTTT

d_gene: NA
abundance: once
j_gene: TRBJ2-2
v_gene: TRBV5-1
CDR3aa: CASSLSVGNTGELFF
CDR3nt: TGCGCCAGCAGCTTGTCTGTGGGGAACACCGGGGAGCTGTTTTTT

d_gene: NA
abundance: NA
j_gene: TRBJ2-1
v_gene: TRBV28
CDR3aa: CASRVSDEQFF
CDR3nt: TGTGCCAGCAGAGTCTCGGATGAGCAGTTCTTC

d_gene: NA
abundance: NA
j_gene: TRBJ2-3
v_gene: TRBV27
CDR3aa: CASSPYAGGLGKYF
CDR3nt: TGTGCCAGCAGTCCCTACGCCGGCGGCCTAGGGAAGTATTTT

d_gene: TRBD1
abundance: NA
j_gene: TRBJ1-2
v_gene: TRBV29-1
CDR3aa: CSGGTVGFGGCTF
CDR3nt: TGCAGCGGCGGGACAGTTGGCTTCGGTGGCTGCACCTTC

d_gene: NA
abundance: once
j_gene: TRBJ2-1
v_gene: TRBV5-4
CDR3aa: CASSLGTASYNEQFF
CDR3nt: TGTGCCAGCAGCCTAGGGACCGCTTCCTACAATGAGCAGTTCTTC

d_gene: TRBD2
abundance: NA
j_gene: TRBJ2-1
v_gene: TRBV2
CDR3aa: CASRGTSGSYTEQFF
CDR3nt: TGTGCCTCCCGAGGGACTAGCGGGAGTTATACTGAGCAGTTCTTC

d_gene: TRBD1
abundance: NA
j_gene: TRBJ2-7
v_gene: TRBV7-9
CDR3aa: CASSTGTGQQYF
CDR3nt: TGTGCCAGCAGCACGGGGACAGGCCAGCAGTACTTC

d_gene: TRBD2
abundance: NA
j_gene: TRBJ2-3
v_gene: TRBV4-2
CDR3aa: CASSQGLAGESWVTPDTQYF
CDR3nt: TGTGCCAGCAGCCAAGGGCTAGCGGGAGAATCTTGGGTCACCCCAGATACGCAGTATTTT

d_gene: NA
abundance: NA
j_gene: TRBJ2-3
v_gene: TRBV5-1
CDR3aa: CASSLARASDTQYF
CDR3nt: TGCGCCAGCAGCTTGGCCAGGGCCTCAGATACGCAGTATTTT

d_gene: NA
abundance: NA
j_gene: TRBJ1-1
v_gene: TRBV29-1
CDR3aa: CSVGKGVMNTEAFF
CDR3nt: TGCAGCGTTGGTAAGGGTGTAATGAACACTGAAGCTTTCTTT

d_gene: NA
abundance: NA
j_gene: TRBJ2-5
v_gene: TRBV27
CDR3aa: CASSPQGGSETQYF
CDR3nt: TGTGCCAGCAGCCCACAGGGGGGGTCAGAGACCCAGTACTTC

d_gene: NA
abundance: NA
j_gene: TRBJ1-1
v_gene: TRBV19
CDR3aa: CASTYQRGTTEAFF
CDR3nt: TGTGCCAGTACCTATCAGAGGGGGACCACTGAAGCTTTCTTT

d_gene: NA
abundance: NA
j_gene: TRBJ2-4
v_gene: TRBV28
CDR3aa: CASSFEQIQYF
CDR3nt: TGTGCCAGCAGTTTCGAGCAAATTCAGTACTTC

d_gene: NA
abundance: NA
j_gene: TRBJ1-1
v_gene: TRBV20-1
CDR3aa: CSAGDTEAFF
CDR3nt: TGCAGTGCGGGGGACACTGAAGCTTTCTTT

d_gene: TRBD1
abundance: NA
j_gene: TRBJ1-2
v_gene: TRBV2
CDR3aa: CASRGTGIGYTF
CDR3nt: TGTGCCAGCAGAGGGACAGGGATTGGCTACACCTTC

d_gene: NA
abundance: once
j_gene: TRBJ2-2
v_gene: TRBV7-2
CDR3aa: CASSPSRGLYTGELFF
CDR3nt: TGTGCCAGCAGCCCCTCGAGGGGTCTTTACACCGGGGAGCTGTTTTTT

d_gene: NA
abundance: NA
j_gene: TRBJ1-6
v_gene: TRBV7-8
CDR3aa: CASTPNGVNSPLHF
CDR3nt: TGTGCCAGCACCCCTAATGGGGTAAATTCACCCCTCCACTTT

d_gene: NA
abundance: once
j_gene: TRBJ1-1
v_gene: TRBV7-9
CDR3aa: CASSTGDVWATEAFF
CDR3nt: TGTGCCAGCAGCACGGGGGACGTTTGGGCCACTGAAGCTTTCTTT

d_gene: TRBD2
abundance: NA
j_gene: TRBJ2-1
v_gene: TRBV28
CDR3aa: CASSPTGSGGRQNEQFF
CDR3nt: TGTGCCAGCAGTCCGACCGGGAGTGGCGGGAGGCAGAATGAGCAGTTCTTC

d_gene: NA
abundance: NA
j_gene: TRBJ2-7
v_gene: TRBV7-6
CDR3aa: CASSLSGGGYEQYF
CDR3nt: TGTGCCAGCAGCTTATCGGGGGGCGGGTACGAGCAGTACTTC

d_gene: TRBD1
abundance: NA
j_gene: TRBJ2-5
v_gene: TRBV27
CDR3aa: CASSRSRTGRETQYF
CDR3nt: TGTGCCAGCAGTAGATCCCGGACAGGGCGGGAGACCCAGTACTTC

d_gene: NA
abundance: NA
j_gene: TRBJ2-5
v_gene: TRBV5-6
CDR3aa: CASSLGGNEPQYF
CDR3nt: TGTGCCAGCAGCTTAGGCGGGAACGAACCCCAGTACTTC